This entry describes one TCR beta chain. Its target is unknown. TCRdb fed the reads into MiXCR, producing one record per CDR3 protein. The table has hundreds of thousands of distinct CDR3 sequences, around 35% seen once. The source of the sample is a study of T cell repertoires in cytomegalovirus infection. Study information: Public TCR beta signatures were indicative of both CMV infection and a matching HLA type. Study-wide points: People with CMV and the relevant HLA were identified by cumulative public TCR beta family frequency. Dominating the ex vivo response were TCR beta clonotypes that were CMV-specific and HLA-C-restricted.

Trimming took 5 bases from V and 7 from J, leaving 14 bases between them. CDR1 and CDR2 (germline): DFQATT, SNEGSKA (reference sequence). CDR3 length: 13 amino acids. The material sequenced was cultured PBMCs, taken from culture after CMV antigen stimulation. V and J are TRBV20-1 and TRBJ1-4; D unresolved. The sequence derives from a human donor in good health (CMV status not recorded). Some clones in this sample may be carry-over from other donors' samples. CDR3 sequence: CSASEPPFEKLFF. CDR3 in DNA: TGCAGTGCTTCGGAGCCACCCTTTGAAAAACTGTTTTTT.